Here is one TCR beta chain with its context. Its antigen is currently not known. The record has no base qualities; no much larger clone is one base away. The sample is drawn from a study of shared clonotypes between healthy human individuals (dated by TCRdb to 2018 to 2021). Regarding the study in general: A couple of women and a few men aged 18 to 49 years were included in the cohort. Per donor, three plates each were used for CD4 naive and CD4 memory, two for CD8 naive, and one for CD8 memory. The study deeply sequenced blood TCR repertoires of roughly five healthy adults to estimate repertoire size and the extent of clonotype sharing between individuals. Between about 0.9 and 10 billion PBMCs per donor were obtained by leukapheresis. Different laboratories and diverse techniques were used to prepare libraries and sequence TCR repertoires, to increase sequencing depth and limit assay-specific biases.

Using the deep immunoSEQ assay, multiplex PCR amplified TCR CDR3 regions from genomic DNA. Extracted genomic DNA from each cell subset was distributed evenly across all wells of several immunoSEQ 96-well plates, and each plate was treated as a replicate. For sorted subsets, roughly 200 ng of genomic DNA, equivalent to tens of thousands of T cell genomes, went into each replicate PCR. Purified libraries were quantified with a Qubit 3.0 fluorometer, sized on a Bioanalyzer 2100, and re-quantified with the KAPA Library Quantification kit. A separate single-read 150-cycle Illumina NextSeq 550 flow cell was used to sequence each immunoSEQ 96-well plate. Processing in the source paper ran as follows. Because the immunoSEQ output held only junctional sequences and lacked quality scores, the filtering could not match the filtering applied to full-length reads. Sequences were annotated with PyIR, a Python wrapper for IgBLAST v1.9, and V/J genes and CDR3 were assigned using IMGT germline references. Reads were filtered out if the reads had weak V/J assignments (E-value above 1e-6), no CDR3, stop codons, out-of-frame junctions, or ambiguous translated residues. V3J clonotypes were defined as sequences sharing an identical inferred V gene, J gene, and CDR3 amino acid sequence. Percentage overlap between repertoires was computed as shared unique clonotypes divided by the size of the smaller repertoire. RTK rarefaction, the Chao1 estimator, and Recon v2.1 estimates of unobserved clonotypes were used to assess repertoire richness. OLGA was used to compute generation probabilities for all TCRbeta clonotypes that the gDNA method yielded from a handful of donors. Imported from immuneACCESS, the table was reduced by TCRdb to in-frame sequences with V and J called. These copies leave out some clones; in studies compared against another copy, an unresolved V gene accounts for under half, and the cause of the remainder is not known. V, J and clone size are taken as reported in that table, and D and trimming were inferred from the DNA itself. For this sample the table gives millions of clones, of which 90% to 95% were detected only once. The leading ten clones occupy roughly 0.13% of the sample.

V is reduced by 6 bases and J by 0 bases, leaving a spacing of 11 bases between them. The germline V gene (reference sequence) sets CDR1 to MNHEY and CDR2 to SMNVEV. The CDR3 has 14 amino acids, counting the end cysteine and phenylalanine. Left in the record is the CDR3 DNA by itself, 42 bases read in frame from the first base. Healthy HIV-negative adults with no recently reported acute infections or vaccinations were included as donors. Every donor was a Caucasian adult residing in Nashville, Tennessee, USA. CD4+ T cells were enriched by magnetic negative selection; naive cells were then positively selected on CD45RA, and the negative fraction formed the memory subset. After blood collection by leukapheresis, PBMCs were isolated using Ficoll-Histopaque density gradient centrifugation and then cryopreserved in the vapor phase of liquid nitrogen. Purity and quantity of every magnetically sorted T cell population were checked by analytical flow cytometry. From each sorted fraction, genomic DNA was isolated and quantified by UV absorbance on a Nanodrop 2000c.

What the study reported, not specific to this receptor: Because the study included a small number of donors, the genetic and exposure-history diversity represented was limited. Sampling was limited to blood, and TCR repertoires in tissue likely differ from TCR repertoires in blood. Even with the large sequencing depth, rarefaction of the sorted-subset datasets indicated that sequencing was incomplete. Naive subsets generally had larger estimated clonotype richness than memory subsets. Based on pairwise subsampling, the degree of clonotype sharing among donors was expected to be affected by sequencing depth. Compared with non-shared clonotypes, clonotypes shared by all four sorted-subset donors had higher generation probabilities. About 5% of naive CD4, around 3.5% of naive CD8, around 2.3% of memory CD4, and around 0.4% of memory CD8 clonotypes were shared across several donors.

The source of this sequence is a man in his late teens or twenties in good health. The chain joins TRBV27 to TRBJ1-1, and TRBD1 may be the D gene, going by 5 matching bases. Sequencing was performed on naive CD4+ T cells sorted from blood. The cell subset or site label on this specimen signifies: CD45RA+ positively selected. CDR3 protein: CASSWAGMNTEAFF. The DNA is as follows: TGTGCCAGCAGCTGGGCAGGGATGAACACTGAAGCTTTCTTT.